The T cell receptor (beta chain) under discussion was sequenced for a study of blood T cell repertoires in COVID-19. Libraries were prepared by immunoSEQ multiplex PCR; TCRdb keeps only in-frame clonotypes and omits some of them. The profile shows around 250,000 clones, approximately 80% of them singletons. This clone has a single count. The CDR3 is 14 amino acids. V was pared by 5 bases and J by 8 bases, with 16 bases between. Germline V CDR1 and CDR2: MDHEN, SYDVKM. This rearrangement joins TRBV28 to TRBJ2-1; tentatively, D is TRBD2 (7 bases). The sequenced sample consisted of PBMCs or T cells enriched from blood (not recorded which). The TCR sequence derives from a man aged 35 to 55 who had recovered from COVID-19. The CDR3 DNA is TGTGCCAGCAGTGTAGGGGGGGCTAAGGATGAGCAGTTCTTC. Protein: CASSVGGAKDEQFF.